The rows below give T cell receptor beta chains drawn from one sample of a study of blood T cell repertoires in COVID-19. Only in-frame clones appear in the TCRdb table, and some are missing; sequencing was by immunoSEQ multiplex PCR. The sample holds 210,000 or so clones; 70% to 90% are singletons and the top ten take around 7.3%. The sequenced sample consisted of peripheral blood. Receptors were obtained from a woman aged 45-60 years with active or convalescent COVID-19. The CDR3 runs from the conserved cysteine through the conserved F or W. The D gene is left open where the match is weak. Size tells how often a clone was seen (once, few, many) or the class of an expanded clone, and some rows leave it out.

D gene	clone size	V gene	J gene	CDR3 length	CDR3 protein	CDR3 DNA
NA	NA	TRBV6-6	TRBJ2-2	15	CASRPDSTATGELFF	TGTGCCAGCAGACCTGACTCTACGGCCACCGGGGAGCTGTTTTTT
TRBD1	many	TRBV5-1	TRBJ2-2	16	CASSLRPGTGFGELFF	TGCGCCAGCAGCTTACGTCCCGGGACAGGGTTCGGGGAGCTGTTTTTT
NA	NA	TRBV7-2	TRBJ2-2	13	CASSLLGTGELFF	TGTGCCAGCAGCTTACTAGGAACAGGGGAGCTGTTTTTT
TRBD2	NA	TRBV5-1	TRBJ2-3	18	CASSLESIGRGGTDTQYF	TGCGCCAGCAGCTTGGAATCTATCGGCCGGGGGGGCACAGATACGCAGTATTTT
NA	NA	TRBV13	TRBJ2-2	14	CASSPGDNTGELFF	TGTGCCAGCAGCCCCGGTGATAACACCGGGGAGCTGTTTTTT
TRBD2	NA	TRBV9	TRBJ2-1	15	CASRGTSGFYNEQFF	TGTGCCAGCAGGGGGACTAGCGGCTTCTACAATGAGCAGTTCTTC
TRBD2	NA	TRBV20-1	TRBJ2-3	13	CSASIAGSDTQYF	TGCAGTGCTAGTATAGCGGGATCAGATACGCAGTATTTT
TRBD1	NA	TRBV28	TRBJ1-2	14	CASRLGGLGYGYTF	TGTGCCAGCAGACTAGGGGGCTTGGGGTATGGCTACACCTTC
TRBD1	NA	TRBV5-6	TRBJ2-1	13	CASSDLTGNEQFF	TGTGCCAGCAGCGACCTGACAGGGAATGAGCAGTTCTTC
NA	NA	TRBV5-6	TRBJ2-7	16	CASSGDTATAGNEQYF	TGTGCCAGCAGCGGGGACACGGCCACAGCCGGAAACGAGCAGTACTTC
TRBD2	NA	TRBV9	TRBJ2-1	13	CASSGTSRNEQFF	TGTGCCAGCAGCGGGACTAGCCGCAATGAGCAGTTCTTC
TRBD1	NA	TRBV7-8	TRBJ1-6	17	CASSSSNRGLGNSPLHF	TGTGCCAGCAGCTCAAGTAACAGGGGGTTAGGTAATTCACCCCTCCACTTT
TRBD1	NA	TRBV28	TRBJ1-5	15	CASRRQGQSNQPQHF	TGTGCCAGCAGGCGACAGGGCCAGAGCAATCAGCCCCAGCATTTT
NA	NA	TRBV5-4	TRBJ2-1	15	CASSLRSGLNNEQFF	TGTGCCAGCAGCTTGCGGTCAGGCCTGAACAATGAGCAGTTCTTC
NA	NA	TRBV24-1	TRBJ2-3	16	CATSDFWGPGTDTQYF	TGTGCCACCAGTGATTTCTGGGGGCCTGGCACAGATACGCAGTATTTT
TRBD1	NA	TRBV5-6	TRBJ1-3	15	CASSFGQGVIISIYF	TGTGCCAGCAGTTTTGGACAGGGGGTGATAATCTCCATATATTTT
NA	NA	TRBV4-1	TRBJ1-3	15	CASSQITTSGNTIYF	TGCGCCAGCAGCCAAATTACAACGTCTGGAAACACCATATATTTT
NA	NA	TRBV7-6	TRBJ1-3	15	CASSLIADSGNTIYF	TGTGCCAGCAGCTTAATCGCGGACTCTGGAAACACCATATATTTT
TRBD2	NA	TRBV29-1	TRBJ2-4	17	CSVSGGRSRFPKNIQYF	TGCAGCGTTTCGGGCGGGAGAAGCCGTTTTCCCAAAAACATTCAGTACTTC
NA	NA	TRBV3-1/TRBV3-2	TRBJ1-2	14	CASRFSGGARGYTF	TGTGCCAGCAGGTTTTCGGGGGGGGCGCGTGGCTACACCTTC
NA	NA	TRBV6-4	TRBJ2-6	16	CASSDSSASGANVLTF	TGTGCCAGCAGTGACTCGAGCGCCTCTGGGGCCAACGTCCTGACTTTC
TRBD2	NA	TRBV2	TRBJ2-2	15	CASSSGTRSTGELFF	TGTGCCAGCAGTTCCGGGACTAGGAGCACCGGGGAGCTGTTTTTT
TRBD1	NA	TRBV7-9	TRBJ1-6	14	CASSPRTGESPLHF	TGTGCCAGCAGCCCGCGGACAGGAGAATCACCCCTCCACTTT
TRBD1	NA	TRBV30	TRBJ1-2	11	CAWRQGYGYTF	TGTGCCTGGCGACAGGGGTACGGCTACACCTTC
TRBD2	NA	TRBV10-3	TRBJ2-7	16	CAISDPTSGSSYEQYF	TGTGCCATCAGTGACCCGACTAGCGGGAGTTCCTACGAGCAGTACTTC
NA	NA	TRBV18	TRBJ1-2	15	CASSPTGMGDYGYTF	TGTGCCAGCTCACCCACAGGGATGGGGGACTATGGCTACACCTTC
NA	NA	TRBV10-1	TRBJ2-1	15	CASTPRRASYNEQFF	TGCGCCAGCACCCCGCGGCGAGCCAGCTACAATGAGCAGTTCTTC
NA	NA	TRBV28	TRBJ1-4	15	CASSRVPPTNEKLFF	TGTGCCAGCAGTCGCGTCCCACCAACTAATGAAAAACTGTTTTTT
NA	few	TRBV2	TRBJ1-4	11	CASIRNEKLFF	TGTGCCAGCATTAGAAATGAAAAACTGTTTTTT
TRBD1	once	TRBV18	TRBJ1-1	14	CASSPTGANTEAFF	TGTGCCAGCTCACCTACAGGGGCGAACACTGAAGCTTTCTTT
TRBD1	NA	TRBV6-5	TRBJ2-5	14	CASSSTYRGETQYF	TGTGCCAGCAGCTCTACCTACAGGGGAGAGACCCAGTACTTC
TRBD1	many	TRBV5-3	TRBJ2-2	17	CARSLGTGQGGSGELFF	TGTGCCAGAAGCTTGGGAACGGGACAGGGAGGTTCCGGGGAGCTGTTTTTT
NA	NA	TRBV28	TRBJ1-5	18	CASTLLQGGGFGNQPQHF	TGTGCCAGCACCCTGCTGCAGGGAGGGGGGTTTGGCAATCAGCCCCAGCATTTT
NA	NA	TRBV7-9	TRBJ1-1	12	CASSPTDLAAFF	TGTGCCAGCAGCCCCACGGACCTAGCTGCTTTCTTT
TRBD1	NA	TRBV18	TRBJ1-6	14	CASSPGTGTSPLHF	TGTGCCAGCTCACCTGGGACAGGGACTTCACCCCTCCACTTT
NA	NA	TRBV4-2	TRBJ2-3	18	CASSQDWGGGGGTDTQYF	TGTGCCAGCAGCCAAGATTGGGGTGGGGGCGGAGGCACAGATACGCAGTATTTT
TRBD2	NA	TRBV11-2	TRBJ2-1	12	CASTLAGVEQFF	TGTGCCAGCACACTAGCGGGAGTTGAGCAGTTCTTC
NA	NA	TRBV5-5	TRBJ2-5	13	CASSSPYQETQYF	TGTGCCAGCAGCAGCCCGTACCAAGAGACCCAGTACTTC
TRBD1	once	TRBV6-1	TRBJ2-7	15	CASSDLLDRVSEQYF	TGTGCCAGCAGTGACCTTCTGGACAGGGTGAGCGAGCAGTACTTC
NA	NA	TRBV9	TRBJ1-6	15	CASSVSGNSNSPLHF	TGTGCCAGCAGCGTAAGTGGCAATTCGAATTCACCCCTCCACTTT
NA	NA	TRBV28	TRBJ2-3	17	CASISKNREASTDTQYF	TGTGCCAGCATTTCTAAGAACCGGGAAGCTAGCACAGATACGCAGTATTTT
NA	NA	TRBV5-1	TRBJ1-6	14	CASSLSGGDSHLHF	TGCGCCAGCAGCCTTTCCGGGGGGGATAGTCACCTCCACTTT
NA	NA	TRBV28	TRBJ1-1	12	CASSLSGEQAFF	TGTGCCAGCAGCCTCTCAGGGGAGCAAGCTTTCTTT
NA	once	TRBV2	TRBJ1-5	14	CASNGGKSNQPQHF	TGTGCCAGCAACGGGGGGAAGAGCAATCAGCCCCAGCATTTT
TRBD1	NA	TRBV7-9	TRBJ2-3	14	CASSRDRGKDTQYF	TGTGCCAGCAGCAGGGACAGGGGGAAAGATACGCAGTATTTT
NA	NA	TRBV28	TRBJ1-1	15	CASSLGGRTSAEAFF	TGTGCCAGCAGTTTAGGAGGGCGTACGAGCGCTGAAGCTTTCTTT
NA	once	TRBV5-1	TRBJ2-2	14	CASNDNRVIGELFF	TGCGCCAGCAACGACAACAGGGTCATCGGGGAGCTGTTTTTT
NA	NA	TRBV9	TRBJ2-5	15	CASSVGPRGQETQYF	TGTGCCAGCAGCGTAGGTCCGAGGGGGCAAGAGACCCAGTACTTC
TRBD2	NA	TRBV2	TRBJ2-1	15	CASSEGTSGYNEQFF	TGTGCCAGCAGTGAAGGGACTAGCGGTTACAATGAGCAGTTCTTC
TRBD1	NA	TRBV11-2	TRBJ2-1	15	CASSVTGTGVNEQFF	TGTGCCAGCAGCGTAACCGGGACAGGGGTCAATGAGCAGTTCTTC
TRBD2	NA	TRBV23-1	TRBJ2-7	17	CASSQSKWGEGSHEQYF	TGCGCCAGCAGTCAATCGAAATGGGGGGAGGGTTCCCACGAGCAGTACTTC